The next 18 T cell receptor beta chains were all read from a single sample in a study of shared clonotypes between healthy human individuals. Method: immunoSEQ multiplex PCR; TCRdb's copy keeps in-frame clones and lacks some. The top ten hold approximately 0.95% of the sample, which has some 1.1 million clones, 70% to 80% seen once. Sequenced material: memory CD4+ T cells from PBMCs. Subset meaning: CD45RA-negative fraction. The receptors here all came from a man aged 18-30 years in good health. Some clones in this sample may be carry-over from other donors' samples.

The chain recombines TRBV10-2 with TRBJ2-3; D is uncertain. Germline values: CDR1 WSHSY, CDR2 SAAADI. The CDR3 contains 15 residues. V lost 7 bases to trimming and J lost 0 bases, with 14 bases between them. This CDR3 reads CASMKEGRSTDTQYF. The DNA of the CDR3 is TGCGCCAGCATGAAGGAAGGCAGGAGCACAGATACGCAGTATTTT.

Concerning this clone: The sample holds other DNA sequences that translate to the same CDR3. The chain recombines TRBV4-1 with TRBJ1-1, with D perhaps matching TRBD1 (5 bases). Germline CDR1 is MGHRA and CDR2 is YSYEKL. The CDR3 runs 12 residues. V lost 0 bases and J 9 bases, leaving 8 bases between the germline ends. CDR3 bases: TGCGCCAGCAGCCAAGATCGGGGGAAAGCTTTCTTT. Its translation is CASSQDRGKAFF.

This chain connects TRBV2 to TRBJ1-6; 9 bases match TRBD1. The CDR3 runs to 15 residues. Unmatched junction bases numbered 13, after V lost 10 bases and J lost 9 bases. The germline V gene encodes CDR1 SNHLY and CDR2 FYNNEI. The CDR3 sequence is CATYPGTGRGSPLHF. In DNA, the CDR3 is TGTGCCACCTACCCGGGGACAGGGAGAGGTTCACCCCTCCACTTT.

V usage is TRBV7-3 and J usage is TRBJ2-1; 10 bases match TRBD2. The CDR3 is made up of 15 amino acids. Germline V CDR1 and CDR2: SGHTA, FQGTGA. V gave up 3 bases and J gave up 8 bases; unmatched junction bases: 7. CDR3 region: CASSFASGSFDEQFF. As DNA, the CDR3 is TGTGCCAGCAGCTTTGCTAGCGGGAGCTTCGATGAGCAGTTCTTC.

Regarding this clone: The junction and the germline gene differ at one end; a read error may be behind it. The chain employs TRBV15 and TRBJ2-7; 7 nucleotides line up with TRBD1. Germline V gives CDR1 LNHNV, CDR2 YYDKDF (reference sequence). The CDR3 runs to 20 residues. CDR3 sequence: CATGRDRDWGTGPHRYEQYF. The CDR3, as DNA: TGTGCCACCGGCAGAGACAGGGATTGGGGAACGGGACCACATCGGTACGAGCAGTACTTC.

Comment on this clone: The sample carries other DNA sequences with the same CDR3. The rearrangement joins TRBV4-1 to TRBJ2-7; TRBD2 matches 9 bases. The CDR3 extends over 15 amino acids. Germline CDR1 reads MGHRA; CDR2 reads YSYEKL. V shed 1 base and J 2 bases; nucleotides not matched to a gene: 3. The CDR3 DNA reads TGCGCCAGCAGCCAAGGTCCTAGCGGGACCTACGAGCAGTACTTC. The encoded protein is CASSQGPSGTYEQYF.

On this clone: This may be a read error: a much more frequent sequence differs by one nucleotide. Other DNA sequences of this sample code for an identical CDR3. The chain couples TRBV7-2 to TRBJ2-7, with D perhaps given as TRBD1 or TRBD2 (5 bases each). V was cut by 1 base and J by 0 bases, with 7 bases left in between. CDR3 size: 14 residues. The germline gives CDR1 SGHTA, CDR2 FQGNSA. This chain's CDR3 is CASSLGGDSYEQYF. CDR3 DNA: TGTGCCAGCAGCTTAGGAGGGGACTCCTACGAGCAGTACTTC.

This chain links TRBV28 with TRBJ2-2; D is possibly TRBD2 (5 bases). Trimming stripped 3 bases from V and 0 bases from J, with 14 bases between. The CDR3 sequence is 17 residues long. Germline-derived CDR1 and CDR2 are MDHEN and SYDVKM. CDR3 DNA sequence: TGTGCCAGCAGTTTGTTGAGGGCATACGCGAACACCGGGGAGCTGTTTTTT. Its translation: CASSLLRAYANTGELFF.

The chain has TRBV2 and TRBJ1-1; the D gene is possibly TRBD1 (5 bases). Trimming removed 10 bases at V and 4 bases at J, with 16 bases between. Germline CDR1 reads SNHLY; CDR2 reads FYNNEI. The CDR3 runs to 13 residues. In nucleotides, the CDR3 is TGTGCCACCCGAAGGGAGGGGTCCACTGAAGCTTTCTTT. Its protein is CATRREGSTEAFF. The complete variable domain, with remaining parts taken from reference TRBV2 and TRBJ1-1, reads EPEVTQTPSHQVTQMGQEVILRCVPISNHLYFYWYRQILGQKVEFLVSFYNNEISEKSEIFDDQFSVERPDGSNFTLKIRSTKLEDSAMYFCATRREGSTEAFFGQGTRLTVV.

This clone was seen a few times. The V call is TRBV7-3, the J call TRBJ2-1; unclear D gene. CDR1 is SGHTA, CDR2 FQGTGA, per germline. V lost 3 bases and J lost 16, with 22 bases in between. CDR3 length equals 14 residues. CDR3 region: CASSLTPTSANFFF. CDR3 nucleotide sequence: TGTGCCAGCAGCTTGACACCGACCTCGGCGAATTTCTTCTTC.

V is TRBV9 and J is TRBJ1-3; D unclear. CDR1 SGDLS and CDR2 YYNGEE come from the germline V gene. The CDR3 runs to 15 residues. V lost 2 bases, J lost 0 bases, and 9 bases lay in between. CDR3 in DNA: TGTGCCAGCAGCGTCGGTTGGAGCTCTGGAAACACCATATATTTT. Protein sequence: CASSVGWSSGNTIYF. The full variable domain, completed using reference TRBV9 and TRBJ1-3, is DSGVTQTPKHLITATGQRVTLRCSPRSGDLSVYWYQQSLDQGLQFLIQYYNGEERAKGNILERFSAQQFPDLHSELNLSSLELGDSALYFCASSVGWSSGNTIYFGEGSWLTVV.

This chain connects TRBV30 to TRBJ2-3; D remains ambiguous. The CDR3 runs 11 residues. Germline V gives CDR1 GTSNPN, CDR2 SVGIG (reference sequence). V lost 3 bases to trimming and J lost 4 bases, with 5 bases between them. This CDR3 reads CAWREADTQYF. The CDR3 DNA reads as TGTGCCTGGAGGGAAGCAGATACGCAGTATTTT.

This clone was recorded only once. This chain uses TRBV28 with TRBJ2-1; 7 nucleotides agree with TRBD1. The germline CDR1 and CDR2 sequences are MDHEN and SYDVKM. The CDR3 consists of 15 residues. The J segment lost 4 bases and the V segment lost 8 bases, leaving 11 bases of the junction unmatched. The CDR3 DNA follows: TGTGCCAGCGGACGACAGGGATCAAATTACAATGAGCAGTTCTTC. It encodes CASGRQGSNYNEQFF.

This chain links TRBV13 with TRBJ2-1, with 12 positions matching TRBD2. This CDR3 region has 17 residues. Germline CDR1 reads PRHDT; CDR2 reads FYEKMQ (reference sequence). Trimming removed 1 base from V and 6 bases from J; junction bases left unmatched: 7. This chain's CDR3 is CASSLAQTSGRINEQFF. In DNA form, the CDR3 reads TGTGCCAGCAGCTTAGCCCAGACTAGCGGGAGAATCAATGAGCAGTTCTTC.

The gene calls are TRBV5-1 and TRBJ2-7; weak D call: TRBD1 (6 bases). Per germline, CDR1 SGHRS and CDR2 YFSETQ. The V end lost 5 bases, the J end lost 3 bases, and 15 bases lay between the germline ends. The CDR3 runs 14 residues. CDR3 loop: CASRPTGTYYEQYF. The CDR3 coding sequence is TGCGCCAGCAGACCGACAGGTACTTACTACGAGCAGTACTTC.

V usage is TRBV5-1 and J usage is TRBJ1-4; 12 bases fit TRBD1. Germline-derived CDR1 and CDR2 are SGHRS and YFSETQ. This CDR3 region has 15 residues. The junction had 7 bases not matched to a gene; V was cut back by 5 bases and J by 8 bases. The chain's CDR3 is CASRWRGQGAEKLFF. The CDR3 DNA sequence: TGCGCCAGCAGATGGAGGGGACAGGGGGCCGAAAAACTGTTTTTT. The full variable domain, completed using reference TRBV5-1 and TRBJ1-4, is KAGVTQTPRYLIKTRGQQVTLSCSPISGHRSVSWYQQTPGQGLQFLFEYFSETQRNKGNFPGRFSGRQFSNSRSEMNVSTLELGDSALYLCASRWRGQGAEKLFFGSGTQLSVL.

This clone was recorded at least ten times. This sequence joins TRBV25-1 and TRBJ2-5, with a tentative D call TRBD2 (7 bases). CDR1 is MGHDK and CDR2 is SYGVNS in the germline V gene. The CDR3 is 12 amino acids. The germline V and J ends were trimmed by 5 bases and 9 bases, with 13 bases remaining between them. In DNA, the CDR3 is TGTGCCAGCAGTCGACAGGCGGGGGCCCAGTACTTC. Its translation is CASSRQAGAQYF.

The chain combines TRBV29-1 with TRBJ2-3; D remains unclear. Germline V gene lookup returns CDR1 SQVTM and CDR2 ANQGSEA. This CDR3 is built from 15 residues. V was trimmed by 3 bases and J by 0 bases, leaving 13 bases between them. In DNA, the CDR3 is TGCAGCGTTGATTCGGTGACCCATAGCACAGATACGCAGTATTTT. Residues: CSVDSVTHSTDTQYF.